Each of the 9 T cell receptor beta chains below was sequenced from the same sample in a study of cytomegalovirus exposure and HLA in healthy donors. The primer mix had 60 Vbeta and 13 Jbeta primers. Here immunoSEQ multiplex PCR was the method, and the copy in TCRdb shows in-frame clones only, minus some. Of more than 150,000 clones in the sample, just under 80% were seen once. Sequencing used PBMCs. The receptors derive from a woman aged 25 to 39 in good health and CMV-seronegative.

In DNA form, the CDR3 reads TGTGCCAGCAATGACGCGGCGGCTCCGGGTCACGGGGAGCTGTTTTTT. Encoded protein: CASNDAAAPGHGELFF. The rearrangement links TRBV9 to TRBJ2-2, with D unclear. Deletions cut 6 bases from V and 7 bases from J, with 22 bases between. The V gene's germline CDR1 is SGDLS and CDR2 YYNGEE. The CDR3 is 16 residues long.

The rearrangement joins TRBV5-8 to TRBJ2-1; tentatively, D is TRBD2 (7 bases). V was trimmed by 1 base and J by 6 bases, leaving 14 bases between them. The CDR3 is made up of 15 amino acids. Germline V CDR1 and CDR2: SGHTS, YDEGEE. CDR3 residues: CASSLRGGRSNEQFF. The CDR3 region has the DNA TGTGCCAGCAGCTTGAGGGGGGGCAGGTCCAATGAGCAGTTCTTC. Filled out from reference TRBV5-8 and TRBJ2-1, the complete variable domain reads EAGVTQSPTHLIKTRGQQATLRCSPISGHTSVYWYQQALGLGLQFLLWYDEGEERNRGNFPPRFSGRQFPNYSSELNVNALELEDSALYLCASSLRGGRSNEQFFGPGTRLTVL.

CDR3 loop: CASSQDTDRDADTQYF. CDR3 sequence (DNA): TGCGCCAGCAGCCAAGACACAGACAGGGACGCAGATACGCAGTATTTT. The chain employs TRBV4-3 and TRBJ2-3; TRBD1 matches at 7 bases. Losses at the gene ends were 0 bases for V and 4 bases for J; bases not matched to a gene: 7. Germline CDR1 LGHNA, CDR2 YSLEER. There are 16 residues in the CDR3.

The chain employs TRBV7-8 and TRBJ2-5; the D gene is possibly TRBD2 (6 bases). CDR3 size: 15 residues. Germline V lookup: CDR1 SGHVS, CDR2 FQNEAQ. V lost 2 bases, J lost 2 bases, and 12 bases lay in between. The CDR3 DNA is TGTGCCAGCAGCTTACGTGCGGGGTCACAAGAGACCCAGTACTTC. Translated: CASSLRAGSQETQYF.

This clone has only one observation. The chain is built from TRBV30 and TRBJ2-3; 11 positions match TRBD2. Per germline, CDR1 GTSNPN and CDR2 SVGIG (reference sequence). V trimming: 3 bases; J trimming: 1 base; junction bases outside the gene matches: 6. There are 16 residues in the CDR3. The CDR3 nucleotides are TGTGCCTGGAGGCGCCCGACTAGCGGGGGCACAGATACGCAGTATTTT. Translated: CAWRRPTSGGTDTQYF.

This chain joins TRBV28 and TRBJ1-1; no definite D call. Trimming shortened V by 4 bases and J by 11 bases, and 17 bases separated the two germline ends. CDR3 length: 13 amino acids. The germline gives CDR1 MDHEN, CDR2 SYDVKM. The DNA of the CDR3 is TGTGCCAGCAGTTCCTCCGGGATCGCGGCTGCTTTCTTT. Translating gives CASSSSGIAAAFF.

The genes are TRBV6-1 and TRBJ1-5; the D gene is possibly TRBD1 (5 bases). Trimming left V 2 bases short and J 5 bases short, with 10 bases between. Germline CDR1 MNHNS, CDR2 SASEGT. The CDR3 covers 14 residues. CDR3 in DNA: TGTGCCAGCAGTGAACAGGGTATCGATCAGCCCCAGCATTTT. Translation: CASSEQGIDQPQHF.

V is TRBV6-1 and J is TRBJ1-5; the D gene is possibly TRBD1 (6 bases). V lost 7 bases to trimming and J lost 2 bases, with 15 bases between them. CDR1 and CDR2 from the germline V gene are MNHNS and SASEGT. The CDR3 runs 15 residues. The DNA of the CDR3 is TGTGCCAGCAACTCACGCAGGGGTGGCAATCAGCCCCAGCATTTT. Its protein is CASNSRRGGNQPQHF.

This clone occurred a few times. The chain uses TRBV6-5 and TRBJ1-1, with TRBD1 as a possible D gene (6 bases). V was clipped by 6 bases and J by 1 base, with 15 bases between them. This CDR3 contains 15 residues. Germline values: CDR1 MNHEY, CDR2 SVGAGI. The CDR3 DNA reads as TGTGCCAGCAGCCAATTCGCAGGGGCGAACACTGAAGCTTTCTTT. Protein: CASSQFAGANTEAFF.